These T cell receptor beta chains were read from a single sample in a study of blood T cells in healthy people across ages. TCRdb reanalysed the 5' RACE reads using MiXCR and keeps one entry per CDR3 protein. The sample yields fewer than 950,000 distinct CDR3 sequences, 35% to 40% seen once. The specimen was blood. These receptors all stem from a man aged 18-30 years in good health. Both conserved end residues are trimmed from each CDR3. A D gene is named only where the DNA matches it firmly.

D gene	V gene	J gene	CDR3 protein
NA	TRBV4-3	TRBJ1-2	ASSHYNTGGYGYT
NA	TRBV7-2	TRBJ2-5	ASSQFGDSQETQY
NA	TRBV4-2	TRBJ1-1	ASSQEGQGEVGSEAF
NA	TRBV12-3/TRBV12-4	TRBJ1-1	ASSLGAGRQAF
NA	TRBV20-1	TRBJ2-1	SARDTPGLTHNEQF
NA	TRBV12-3/TRBV12-4	TRBJ1-2	ASSLGTGGTYGYT
NA	TRBV19	TRBJ1-1	ATSPLRVRDTEAF
NA	TRBV21-1	TRBJ2-3	APSAGKEDTQY
NA	TRBV6-2/TRBV6-3	TRBJ2-1	ASSYSLANEQF
TRBD1	TRBV12-3/TRBV12-4	TRBJ2-5	ASSPRGQSPYNEQY
NA	TRBV5-1	TRBJ1-1	ASSPGGGQAEAF
NA	TRBV5-1	TRBJ1-5	ASSLNGGSNQPQH
NA	TRBV5-1	TRBJ2-3	ASSQDPADTQY
TRBD2	TRBV7-2	TRBJ2-1	ASGSRLADNEQF
NA	TRBV7-2	TRBJ2-6	ASSLVFLGSGANVLT
NA	TRBV6-2/TRBV6-3	TRBJ2-5	ASSYSGRLGETQY
NA	TRBV4-2	TRBJ1-6	ASSPRHEPGGSYNSPLH
NA	TRBV19	TRBJ2-1	ASSISLGYNEQF
NA	TRBV20-1	TRBJ2-1	SARMGGPYNEQF
NA	TRBV7-2	TRBJ1-2	ASSNQGGTSGYT
TRBD1	TRBV28	TRBJ1-5	ASSSPTGTGGNQPQH
TRBD1	TRBV24-1	TRBJ2-5	ATSDPGQVGETQY
TRBD2	TRBV20-1	TRBJ2-1	SARRGTSGGGEQF
TRBD1	TRBV3-1	TRBJ1-5	ASSQTGTGNQPQH
NA	TRBV2	TRBJ1-6	ASRLEGNRNSPLH
NA	TRBV9	TRBJ1-2	ASTRGDTNYGYT
NA	TRBV18	TRBJ1-5	ASSPGAFQPQH
NA	TRBV12-3/TRBV12-4	TRBJ1-1	ASRPISGNTEAF
NA	TRBV5-6	TRBJ1-1	ASSQRAGIEAF
TRBD2	TRBV20-1	TRBJ2-1	SAPPGGRGRNNEQF
NA	TRBV20-1	TRBJ1-5	SASEYREIGNQPQH
NA	TRBV20-1	TRBJ1-6	SARGILNSPLH
NA	TRBV29-1	TRBJ1-1	SVEDREEAF
NA	TRBV11-2	NA	ASSLGARDFETQY
TRBD1	TRBV7-3	TRBJ2-1	ASSRQGSHSYNEQF
TRBD1	TRBV20-1	TRBJ1-1	SAPRGLQIEAF
TRBD2	TRBV11-3	TRBJ2-1	ASSTGTSGASSYNEQF
NA	TRBV21-1	TRBJ2-3	ASSKNEDADTQY
NA	TRBV7-9	TRBJ1-2	ASSSSAGYGYT
TRBD2	TRBV19	TRBJ2-1	ASSSRLAGKF
TRBD2	TRBV7-9	TRBJ2-3	ASSGGPGTSGGAADTQY